These 26 T cell receptor beta chains were sequenced from one sample in a study of cytomegalovirus exposure and HLA in healthy donors. The PCR made use of 60 Vbeta and 13 Jbeta primers. TCRdb keeps only in-frame clones here, not all; method: immunoSEQ multiplex PCR. The sample contains some 120,000 clones, 55% to 75% of which appear only once. Sequenced material: PBMCs. The receptors derive from a man under 40 in good health and CMV-seropositive.

The V gene is TRBV4-3, the J gene TRBJ1-2; D unresolved. The germline V gene encodes CDR1 LGHNA and CDR2 YSLEER. The CDR3 contains 14 residues. Trimming removed 0 bases from V and 4 bases from J, with 9 bases in between. The DNA of the CDR3 is TGCGCCAGCAGCCAAGACACGGGAGCCTATGGCTACACCTTC. It specifies CASSQDTGAYGYTF.

The chain uses TRBV6-6 and TRBJ2-7; TRBD1 agrees at 9 bases. The CDR3 length is 15 residues. Germline trimming cut 4 bases from V and 3 bases from J; bases unmatched to any gene: 7. The V gene's germline CDR1 is MNHNY and CDR2 SVGAGI (reference sequence). CDR3: CASSSNRGRFYEQYF. For the CDR3, the DNA is TGTGCCAGCAGTTCGAACAGGGGGCGCTTCTACGAGCAGTACTTC.

The J gene is TRBJ2-5, the V gene TRBV5-1; a weak D match, TRBD1 (6 bases). The CDR3 contains 14 residues. The V gene lost 4 bases and the J gene lost 5 bases, with 15 bases spanning the gap. In germline, CDR1 is SGHRS, CDR2 YFSETQ. The CDR3 loop is CASSLFGQHETQYF. The CDR3 DNA reads as TGCGCCAGCAGCCTCTTCGGACAGCACGAGACCCAGTACTTC.

The chain employs TRBV15 and TRBJ2-1; TRBD2 agrees at 11 bases. CDR3 length: 18 residues. CDR1 is LNHNV and CDR2 is YYDKDF in the germline V gene (reference sequence). The junction had 13 bases not matched to a gene; V was cut back by 5 bases and J by 4 bases. The CDR3 region is CATSGKGLTSGKYNEQFF. The CDR3 coding sequence is TGTGCCACCAGCGGGAAGGGGCTGACTAGCGGGAAGTACAATGAGCAGTTCTTC.

The CDR3 DNA reads TGCGCCAGCAGCTCGCTTACTAGCGGGAGCCTGGCCCTCGAGCAGTACTTC. Residues: CASSSLTSGSLALEQYF. The chain couples TRBV5-1 to TRBJ2-7, with 11 bases fitting TRBD2. CDR1 and CDR2 (germline): SGHRS, YFSETQ. Germline trimming cut 3 bases from V and 6 bases from J; bases unmatched to any gene: 14. The CDR3 contains 17 residues.

V and J are TRBV2 and TRBJ2-1; 8 nucleotides match TRBD2. CDR1 SNHLY and CDR2 FYNNEI come from the germline V gene. The CDR3 extends over 15 amino acids. Trimming took 6 bases from V and 7 from J; bases not matched to a gene: 11. CDR3 loop: CASRATSGGGNEQFF. CDR3 bases: TGTGCCAGCAGAGCCACTAGCGGTGGTGGTAATGAGCAGTTCTTC.

The V and J genes are TRBV29-1 and TRBJ1-5; TRBD1 is a possible D gene (6 bases). Germline V gives CDR1 SQVTM, CDR2 ANQGSEA. The CDR3 is made up of 13 amino acids. Deletions cut 6 bases from V and 2 bases from J, with 11 bases between. This CDR3 reads CSVQGMGNQPQHF. CDR3 bases: TGCAGCGTCCAGGGGATGGGCAATCAGCCCCAGCATTTT.

The V gene is TRBV9, the J gene TRBJ2-7, with TRBD2 matching over 12 bases. The V and J ends lost 2 bases and 7 bases, in that order; junction bases with no gene match: 7. CDR3 size: 15 residues. Germline V gene lookup returns CDR1 SGDLS and CDR2 YYNGEE. In DNA, the CDR3 is TGTGCCAGCAGCGTTGGACTAGCGGGACCGCTAGAGCAGTACTTC. This encodes CASSVGLAGPLEQYF.

The chain uses TRBV6-5 and TRBJ1-6, with D tentatively TRBD1 (6 bases). The V gene lost 4 bases and the J gene lost 8 bases, with 18 bases spanning the gap. This CDR3 is 16 amino acids long. Looked up from germline, CDR1 is MNHEY and CDR2 is SVGAGI. The CDR3 DNA reads TGTGCCAGCAGTTCCCCGCAGGGGAGAGGGGATTCACCCCTCCACTTT. This codes for CASSSPQGRGDSPLHF.

This sequence joins TRBV2 and TRBJ2-7, with D unresolved. V lost 6 bases, J lost 0 bases, and 3 bases lay in between. Germline CDR1 and CDR2: SNHLY and FYNNEI. CDR3 length: 11 amino acids. The CDR3 region is CASSSSYEQYF. In nucleotides, the CDR3 is TGTGCCAGCAGCAGCTCCTACGAGCAGTACTTC.

A few counts support this clone. The chain links TRBV11-3 to TRBJ2-5; D gene unclear. V lost 4 bases to trimming and J lost 11 bases, with 11 bases between them. Germline loops: CDR1 SGHNT, CDR2 YENEEA. The CDR3 has 11 amino acids. DNA for the CDR3: TGTGCCAGCAGCTCAACTGGTGAGCAGTACTTC. Translating it yields CASSSTGEQYF.

V and J are TRBV15 and TRBJ1-5; perhaps TRBD1 as D (5 bases). CDR1 LNHNV and CDR2 YYDKDF come from the germline V gene (reference sequence). This CDR3 contains 18 residues. V lost 3 bases, J lost 1 base, and 19 bases lay in between. The DNA of the CDR3 is TGTGCCACCAGCAGGGGGACCCGGGAGGGTTGGAGCAATCAGCCCCAGCATTTT. Encoded protein: CATSRGTREGWSNQPQHF.

V is TRBV5-1 and J is TRBJ2-7, with D possibly matching TRBD2 (5 bases). The germline V gene has CDR1 SGHRS and CDR2 YFSETQ. The CDR3 runs to 14 residues. Trimming left V 0 bases short and J 3 bases short, with 10 bases between. The CDR3 nucleotides are TGCGCCAGCAGCTTGGGTTTTAGCGTCTACGAGCAGTACTTC. This codes for CASSLGFSVYEQYF.

The rearrangement uses TRBV6-1 and TRBJ2-2; D not certain. The CDR3 has 14 amino acids. Germline lookup yields CDR1 MNHNS and CDR2 SASEGT. With 2 bases removed from V and 1 base from J, the gap between germline ends came to 5 bases. Here the CDR3 DNA reads TGTGCCAGCAGTGAAATAGAGAACACCGGGGAGCTGTTTTTT. As protein: CASSEIENTGELFF.

This clone was counted once. The chain carries TRBV19 and TRBJ1-2, with D unclear. Germline V lookup: CDR1 LNHDA, CDR2 SQIVND (reference sequence). The CDR3 consists of 14 residues. Trimming removed 6 bases at V and 0 bases at J, with 11 bases between. CDR3 region: CASRRPLTNYGYTF. CDR3 coding DNA: TGTGCCAGTAGGAGACCACTAACTAACTATGGCTACACCTTC.

This clone was observed a handful of times. V usage is TRBV27 and J usage is TRBJ1-1; the match to TRBD1 covers 9 bases. With 5 bases clipped from V and 11 bases from J, the junction kept 15 bases outside the gene matches. This CDR3 is built from 15 residues. Germline-derived CDR1 and CDR2 are MNHEY and SMNVEV (reference sequence). The CDR3 bases are TGTGCCAGCAGTACCCAGGGACAGGGAATTGATCCCGCTTTCTTT. Translating it yields CASSTQGQGIDPAFF.

The table lists this clone with a few counts. The chain recombines TRBV6-5 with TRBJ1-1; TRBD1 might be the D (5 bases). Germline V lookup: CDR1 MNHEY, CDR2 SVGAGI. The CDR3 covers 14 residues. Between the trimmed V and J ends, which lost 8 bases and 4 bases, there was a span of 17 bases. In DNA, the CDR3 is TGTGCCAGCGGCTCCCTGGGGCTGGGCACTGAAGCTTTCTTT. It specifies CASGSLGLGTEAFF.

The chain uses TRBV18 and TRBJ1-3; D is uncertain. The germline V gene has CDR1 KGHSH and CDR2 LQKENI. The V gene lost 1 base and the J gene lost 1 base, with 20 bases spanning the gap. CDR3 length: 19 amino acids. CDR3 protein: CASSPLASNFRDSGNTIYF. In DNA, the CDR3 is TGTGCCAGCTCACCACTCGCTTCTAATTTTCGGGATTCTGGAAACACCATATATTTT.

CDR3: CASSMNSFYNEQFF. Here the CDR3 DNA reads TGCGCCAGCAGCATGAACTCTTTCTACAATGAGCAGTTCTTC. This chain joins TRBV5-1 and TRBJ2-1; D is uncertain. Germline CDR1 is SGHRS and CDR2 is YFSETQ. V lost 4 bases and J 3 bases, leaving 11 bases between the germline ends. The CDR3 extends over 14 amino acids.

The chain is built from TRBV7-3 and TRBJ2-7, with 8 nucleotides matching TRBD2. CDR1 and CDR2 (germline): SGHTA, FQGTGA. Trimming took 1 base from V and 1 from J; bases not matched to a gene: 12. The CDR3 loop spans 18 amino acids. For the CDR3, the DNA is TGTGCCAGCAGCTTAAAATCCAGAGGTAGCGGGATTTCCTACGAGCAGTACTTC. Its protein product is CASSLKSRGSGISYEQYF. The full variable domain, its missing parts supplied by reference TRBV7-3 and TRBJ2-7, is GAGVSQTPSNKVTEKGKYVELRCDPISGHTALYWYRQSLGQGPEFLIYFQGTGAADDSGLPNDRFFAVRPEGSVSTLKIQRTERGDSAVYLCASSLKSRGSGISYEQYFGPGTRLTVT.

This clone was detected only a few times. The gene calls are TRBV2 and TRBJ2-5; D uncertain. The germline V gene has CDR1 SNHLY and CDR2 FYNNEI. V lost 5 bases and J lost 1, with 11 bases in between. The CDR3 has 14 amino acids. The DNA for the CDR3 is TGTGCCAGCAGTTTGGGCAGGCGCCAAGAGACCCAGTACTTC. Translating it yields CASSLGRRQETQYF.

The chain links TRBV28 to TRBJ1-3; 7 nucleotides agree with TRBD1. The CDR3 covers 16 residues. V was clipped by 5 bases and J by 4 bases; unmatched bases: 11. The germline gives CDR1 MDHEN, CDR2 SYDVKM. The CDR3 bases are TGTGCCAGCAGTCCCATTTTCCCCAGGGGGGGAAACACCATATATTTT. Translated, it gives CASSPIFPRGGNTIYF.

The chain recombines TRBV15 with TRBJ2-5, with D unresolved. Looked up from germline, CDR1 is LNHNV and CDR2 is YYDKDF (reference sequence). V lost 0 bases to trimming and J lost 1 base, with 9 bases between them. There are 15 residues in the CDR3. The CDR3 here is CATSRETQFQETQYF. CDR3 nucleotides: TGTGCCACCAGCAGAGAAACACAATTCCAAGAGACCCAGTACTTC. Complete variable domain (other parts from reference TRBV15 and TRBJ2-5): DAMVIQNPRYQVTQFGKPVTLSCSQTLNHNVMYWYQQKSSQAPKLLFHYYDKDFNNEADTPDNFQSRRPNTSFCFLDIRSPGLGDTAMYLCATSRETQFQETQYFGPGTRLLVL.

J is TRBJ1-2 and V is TRBV11-1, with 8 bases fitting TRBD1. V shed 3 bases, J shed 6 bases, and the junction held 12 bases outside the gene matches. In germline, CDR1 is SGHAT, CDR2 FQDESV (reference sequence). The CDR3 has 16 residues. The DNA for the CDR3 is TGTGCCAGCAGCTTTAGTGTTGACAGGGGAGGCAATGGCTACACCTTC. This codes for CASSFSVDRGGNGYTF.

This chain joins TRBV18 and TRBJ2-7, with D hard to call. Germline values: CDR1 KGHSH, CDR2 LQKENI. V gave up 2 bases and J gave up 3 bases, with 8 bases separating them. CDR3 length equals 13 residues. DNA for the CDR3: TGTGCCAGCTCACCAACGACAAACTACGAGCAGTACTTC. The encoded protein is CASSPTTNYEQYF.

This clone was observed a handful of times. The chain recombines TRBV30 with TRBJ2-7; D remains unclear. V was pared by 7 bases and J by 7 bases, with 17 bases between. CDR1 is GTSNPN, CDR2 SVGIG, per germline (reference sequence). The CDR3 sequence is 12 residues long. In DNA, the CDR3 is TGTGCCTCCAACAGAAATCAAAGGGAGCAGTACTTC. The encoded protein is CASNRNQREQYF.